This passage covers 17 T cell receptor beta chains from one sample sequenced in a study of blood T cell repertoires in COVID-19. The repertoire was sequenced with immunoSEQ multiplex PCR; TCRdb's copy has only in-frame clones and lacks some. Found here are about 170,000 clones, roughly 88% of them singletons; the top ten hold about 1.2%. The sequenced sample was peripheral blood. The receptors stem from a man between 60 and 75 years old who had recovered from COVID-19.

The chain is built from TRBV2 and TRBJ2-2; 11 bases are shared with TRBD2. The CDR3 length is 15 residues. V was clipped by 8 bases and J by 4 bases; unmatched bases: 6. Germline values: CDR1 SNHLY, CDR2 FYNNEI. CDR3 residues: CASDPSGGFTGELFF. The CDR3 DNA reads TGTGCCAGCGACCCTAGCGGGGGGTTCACCGGGGAGCTGTTTTTT.

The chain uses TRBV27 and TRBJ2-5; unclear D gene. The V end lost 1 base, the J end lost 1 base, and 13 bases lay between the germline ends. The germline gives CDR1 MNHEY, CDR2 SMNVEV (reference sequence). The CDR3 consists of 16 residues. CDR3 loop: CASSLWSAGLQETQYF. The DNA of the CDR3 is TGTGCCAGCAGTTTATGGTCCGCAGGCCTCCAAGAGACCCAGTACTTC.

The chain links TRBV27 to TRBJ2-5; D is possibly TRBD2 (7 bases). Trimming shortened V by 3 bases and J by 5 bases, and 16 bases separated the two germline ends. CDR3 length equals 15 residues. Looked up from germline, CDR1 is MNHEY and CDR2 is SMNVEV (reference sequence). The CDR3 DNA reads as TGTGCCAGCAGTTTTTGGAGGGGGGGGGCGGAGACCCAGTACTTC. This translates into CASSFWRGGAETQYF.

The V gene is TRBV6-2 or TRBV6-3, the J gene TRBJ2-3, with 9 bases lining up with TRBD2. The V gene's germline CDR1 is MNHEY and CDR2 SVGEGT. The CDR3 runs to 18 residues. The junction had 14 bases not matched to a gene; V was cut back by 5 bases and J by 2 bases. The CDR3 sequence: CASSTLHLAGATTDTQYF. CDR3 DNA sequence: TGTGCCAGCAGTACTCTACATTTAGCGGGGGCGACCACAGATACGCAGTATTTT.

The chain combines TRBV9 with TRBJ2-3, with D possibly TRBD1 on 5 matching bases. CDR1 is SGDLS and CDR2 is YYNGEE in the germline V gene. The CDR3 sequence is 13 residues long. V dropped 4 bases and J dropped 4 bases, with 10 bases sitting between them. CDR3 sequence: CASSTRQPDTQYF. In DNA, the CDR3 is TGTGCCAGCAGCACCCGACAGCCAGATACGCAGTATTTT.

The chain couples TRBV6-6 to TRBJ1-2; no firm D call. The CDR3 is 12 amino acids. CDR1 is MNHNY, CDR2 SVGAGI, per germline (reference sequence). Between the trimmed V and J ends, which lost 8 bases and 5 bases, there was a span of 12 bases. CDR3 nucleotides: TGTGCCAGCCGGCCAGGCACGTATGGCTACACCTTC. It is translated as CASRPGTYGYTF.

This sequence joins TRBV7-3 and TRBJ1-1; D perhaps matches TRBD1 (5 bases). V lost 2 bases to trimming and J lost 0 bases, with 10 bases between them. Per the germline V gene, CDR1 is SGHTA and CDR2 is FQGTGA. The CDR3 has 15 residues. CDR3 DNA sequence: TGTGCCAGCAGCTTAGGGTCGGGGGTGAACACTGAAGCTTTCTTT. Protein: CASSLGSGVNTEAFF.

The CDR3 nucleotides are TGTGCCAGCAGGATAACAGGGGATAGCAATCAGCCCCAGCATTTT. This translates into CASRITGDSNQPQHF. This chain joins TRBV6-5 and TRBJ1-5; 7 nucleotides line up with TRBD1. V lost 6 bases to trimming and J lost 0 bases; unmatched junction nucleotides: 5. Germline V gene data show CDR1 as MNHEY and CDR2 as SVGAGI. The length of the CDR3 is 15 residues.

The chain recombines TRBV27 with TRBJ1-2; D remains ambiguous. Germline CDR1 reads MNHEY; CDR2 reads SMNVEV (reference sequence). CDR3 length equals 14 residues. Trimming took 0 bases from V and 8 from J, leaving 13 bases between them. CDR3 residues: CASSLSGKAGGYTF. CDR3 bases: TGTGCCAGCAGTTTATCCGGCAAGGCGGGAGGCTACACCTTC.

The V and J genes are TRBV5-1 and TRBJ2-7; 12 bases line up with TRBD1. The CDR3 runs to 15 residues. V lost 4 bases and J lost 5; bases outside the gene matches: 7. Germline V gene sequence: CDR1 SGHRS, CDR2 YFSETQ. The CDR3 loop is CASSVKGQGANEQYF. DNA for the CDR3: TGCGCCAGCAGCGTCAAGGGACAGGGGGCGAACGAGCAGTACTTC.

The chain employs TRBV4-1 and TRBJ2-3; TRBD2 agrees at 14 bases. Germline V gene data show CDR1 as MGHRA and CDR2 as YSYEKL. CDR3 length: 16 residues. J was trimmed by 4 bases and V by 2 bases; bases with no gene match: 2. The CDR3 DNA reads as TGCGCCAGCAGCCAACTGACTAGCGGGGGGGCAGATACGCAGTATTTT. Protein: CASSQLTSGGADTQYF.

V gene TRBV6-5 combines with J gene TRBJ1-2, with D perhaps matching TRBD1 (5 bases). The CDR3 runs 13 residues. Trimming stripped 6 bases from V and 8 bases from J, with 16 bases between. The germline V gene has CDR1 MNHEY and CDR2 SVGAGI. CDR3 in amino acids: CASSLGRREGYTF. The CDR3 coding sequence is TGTGCCAGCAGCCTGGGACGGAGGGAGGGCTACACCTTC.

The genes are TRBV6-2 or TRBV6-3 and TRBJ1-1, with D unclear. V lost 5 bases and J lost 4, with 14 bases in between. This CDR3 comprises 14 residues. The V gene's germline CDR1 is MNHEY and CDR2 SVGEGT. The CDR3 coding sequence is TGTGCCAGCAGTCTCCCTCAACCCGGCACTGAAGCTTTCTTT. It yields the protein CASSLPQPGTEAFF.

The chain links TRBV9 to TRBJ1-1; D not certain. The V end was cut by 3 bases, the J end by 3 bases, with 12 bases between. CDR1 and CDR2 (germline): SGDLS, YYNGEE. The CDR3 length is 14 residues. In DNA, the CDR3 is TGTGCCAGCAGCGCCTTCTACCGGGACACTGAAGCTTTCTTT. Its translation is CASSAFYRDTEAFF.

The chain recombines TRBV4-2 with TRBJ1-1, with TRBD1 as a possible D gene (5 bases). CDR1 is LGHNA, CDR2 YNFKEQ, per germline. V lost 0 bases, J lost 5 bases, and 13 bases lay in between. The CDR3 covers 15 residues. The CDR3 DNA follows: TGTGCCAGCAGCCAAGATGGGACCGGGGGTACTGAAGCTTTCTTT. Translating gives CASSQDGTGGTEAFF.

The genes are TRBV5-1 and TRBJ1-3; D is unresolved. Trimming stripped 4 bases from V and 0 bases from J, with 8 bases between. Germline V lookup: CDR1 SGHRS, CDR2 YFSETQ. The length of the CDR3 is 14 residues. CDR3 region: CASSVTSSGNTIYF. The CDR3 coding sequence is TGCGCCAGCAGCGTAACGAGCTCTGGAAACACCATATATTTT.

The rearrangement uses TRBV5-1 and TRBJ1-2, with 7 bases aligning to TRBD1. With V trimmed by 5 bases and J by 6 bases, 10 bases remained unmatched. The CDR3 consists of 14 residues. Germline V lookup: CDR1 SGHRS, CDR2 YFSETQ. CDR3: CASRYEGQGDGYTF. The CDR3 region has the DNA TGCGCCAGCAGGTACGAGGGGCAGGGGGATGGCTACACCTTC.